The next 5 T cell receptor gamma chains were all read from a single sample in a study of γδ T cells in repeated Plasmodium falciparum infection. Bulk repertoires came from Vgamma9/Vdelta2+ or Vdelta2-negative gammadelta T cells flow-sorted from PBMC. TCRdb re-called the multiplex PCR reads through CATT. The sample lists over 25,000 gamma-chain clones; under 3% were seen once. Material for sequencing was gamma-delta T cells from blood. These receptors all stem from a pool of human donors (malaria-infected and uninfected, not separated).

As concerns this clone: TCRdb records a much larger clone's protein for this DNA, with a difference at residue 5 that likely arises from a read error; the protein given is the translation of the DNA. The chain is built from TRGV9 and TRGJ1 or TRGJ2. Since TCRdb gives no J gene, matching the DNA to germline was used here to assign it. This CDR3 comprises 17 residues. V lost 5 bases and J lost 0; bases outside the gene matches: 16. Germline loops: CDR1 GITISATS, CDR2 ISYDGTV (reference sequence). This CDR3 is CALWGAKRASNYYKKLF. Here the CDR3 DNA reads TGTGCCTTGTGGGGGGCCAAAAGAGCCTCGAATTATTATAAGAAACTCTTT.

As to this clone: A far more abundant clone sits one base away, making this likely a read error. Other nucleotide sequences in the sample specify the same CDR3. V usage is TRGV9 and J usage is TRGJ1 or TRGJ2. The J gene is not listed in TCRdb, so it was assigned here from a DNA match to germline. Germline V gene lookup returns CDR1 GITISATS and CDR2 ISYDGTV (reference sequence). The CDR3 is 15 residues long. CDR3 region: CALWEVHRSGYKKLF. CDR3 nucleotides: TGCGCCTTGTGGGAGGTGCATAGGTCCGGTTATAAGAAACTCTTT.

This clone occurred many times. This clone may be a read error of a much larger clone one base away. The chain carries TRGV4 and TRGJ1 or TRGJ2. CDR3 length equals 15 residues. Per germline, CDR1 EGSTGY and CDR2 YDSYTSSV. CDR3 DNA sequence: TGTGCCACCTGGGAAAACAGGGGATATTATTACAAGAAACTCTTT. This encodes CATWENRGYYYKKLF.

There are many counts of this clone. A read error likely explains why the TCRdb protein, taken from a much larger clone, differs from this DNA's translation at residue 14; the protein shown is translated from the DNA. The chain carries TRGV9 and TRGJP. Here the J gene came from matching the DNA to germline, since TCRdb omits it. The V gene's germline CDR1 is GITISATS and CDR2 ISYDGTV (reference sequence). This CDR3 has 17 amino acids. CDR3 sequence: CALWEGKQELGKKSKVF. As DNA, the CDR3 is TGTGCCTTGTGGGAAGGAAAACAAGAGTTGGGCAAAAAAAGCAAGGTATTT.

Worth noting for this clone: This likely came from a read error, as a far larger clone is one base away. The sample has other DNA sequences that encode this CDR3 too. No J gene was assigned, while the V gene was called as TRGV8. The CDR3 is made up of 13 amino acids. CDR1 and CDR2 (germline): VENAVY, YDSYNSRV. The CDR3 DNA is TGTGCCACCTGGGATTTAGGGTATTATAAGAAACTCTTC. It specifies CATWDLGYYKKLF.